These 21 T cell receptor beta chains were sequenced from one sample in a study of blood T cell repertoires in COVID-19. The protocol was immunoSEQ multiplex PCR, while the TCRdb copy is restricted to in-frame clones and leaves out a portion. The data contain 150,000 to 200,000 clones, approximately 86% of them singletons. The sequenced sample was peripheral blood. These TCRs come from a man aged 55 to 70 with acute or convalescent COVID-19.

In this sample, this clone is medium-sized. This chain uses TRBV11-2 with TRBJ1-1; the D is unclear. The V end was cut by 1 base, the J end by 7 bases, with 7 bases between. Germline CDR1 and CDR2: SGHAT and FQNNGV. The CDR3 covers 12 residues. This chain's CDR3 is CASSLVGSEAFF. CDR3 nucleotides: TGTGCCAGCAGCTTAGTGGGGAGTGAAGCTTTCTTT.

This chain joins TRBV9 and TRBJ2-5; 8 nucleotides match TRBD2. The CDR3 is 13 amino acids. From germline, CDR1 is SGDLS and CDR2 YYNGEE. V trimming: 3 bases; J trimming: 5 bases; junction bases outside the gene matches: 3. In DNA, the CDR3 is TGTGCCAGCAGCGCGGGACTAGAGGAGACCCAGTACTTC. It is translated as CASSAGLEETQYF.

The chain joins TRBV10-3 to TRBJ2-3; TRBD2 aligns across 11 bases. The CDR3 has 13 amino acids. Germline-derived CDR1 and CDR2 are ENHRY and SYGVKD. V lost 8 bases and J lost 5; bases outside the gene matches: 3. For the CDR3, the DNA is TGTGCCATCGCACTAGCGGGAGAAGATACGCAGTATTTT. Translation: CAIALAGEDTQYF.

CDR3 region: CASSLGAGQGNTYEQYF. CDR3 sequence (DNA): TGTGCCAGCAGCTTAGGGGCTGGGCAGGGCAATACCTACGAGCAGTACTTC. V gene TRBV7-3 combines with J gene TRBJ2-7; D is perhaps TRBD1 (5 bases). The CDR3 is 17 residues long. V was trimmed by 2 bases and J by 2 bases, leaving 19 bases between them. Germline V gives CDR1 SGHTA, CDR2 FQGTGA.

The rearrangement links TRBV6-5 to TRBJ2-2; 7 bases are a match to TRBD2. Germline CDR1 MNHEY, CDR2 SVGAGI. The V gene end was trimmed by 6 bases and the J gene end by 0 bases; junction bases not matched to a gene: 4. CDR3 size: 15 residues. The CDR3 loop is CASRLAGANTGELFF. CDR3 nucleotide sequence: TGTGCCAGCAGGTTAGCGGGCGCGAACACCGGGGAGCTGTTTTTT.

V is TRBV18 and J is TRBJ1-1; 8 bases are a match to TRBD1. The germline V gene has CDR1 KGHSH and CDR2 LQKENI. V shed 3 bases and J 1 base; nucleotides not matched to a gene: 1. This CDR3 comprises 14 residues. CDR3 sequence: CASSPTGENTEAFF. CDR3 DNA sequence: TGTGCCAGCTCACCGACAGGGGAGAACACTGAAGCTTTCTTT.

This chain connects TRBV28 to TRBJ1-2; 8 bases are shared with TRBD1. Germline CDR1 MDHEN, CDR2 SYDVKM. The CDR3 spans 12 residues. V was clipped by 8 bases and J by 6 bases; unmatched bases: 5. Here the CDR3 reads CASLGQEDGYTF. CDR3 sequence (DNA): TGTGCCAGCTTGGGACAGGAAGATGGCTACACCTTC.

The J gene is TRBJ1-5, the V gene TRBV20-1, with D possibly matching TRBD1 (6 bases). Germline V gene data show CDR1 as DFQATT and CDR2 as SNEGSKA (reference sequence). V lost 3 bases and J 9 bases, leaving 21 bases between the germline ends. The length of the CDR3 is 15 residues. The CDR3 sequence: CSASSGGPLSWPQHF. CDR3 DNA: TGCAGTGCTAGTTCCGGGGGGCCACTCTCATGGCCCCAGCATTTT.

This clone was observed at least ten times. The chain couples TRBV5-1 to TRBJ2-2; D might be TRBD1 (5 bases). The CDR3 consists of 15 residues. Germline CDR1 reads SGHRS; CDR2 reads YFSETQ. V gave up 0 bases and J gave up 5 bases, with 11 bases separating them. Here the CDR3 DNA reads TGCGCCAGCAGCTTGGACAGGTTGGGGACCGGGGAGCTGTTTTTT. This codes for CASSLDRLGTGELFF.

This clone was found a few times. The chain links TRBV7-4 to TRBJ2-7; TRBD1 matches at 11 bases. With V trimmed by 8 bases and J by 8 bases, 17 bases remained unmatched. This CDR3 comprises 16 residues. Germline V lookup: CDR1 SGHVT, CDR2 SQSDAQ. The CDR3 nucleotides read TGTGCCAGCCCCGAAGAAGACCGGGACAGGGGGTTAAAGCAGTACTTC. This translates into CASPEEDRDRGLKQYF.

The chain is built from TRBV2 and TRBJ2-6, with unresolved D. V dropped 3 bases and J dropped 3 bases, with 3 bases sitting between them. Germline V gene lookup returns CDR1 SNHLY and CDR2 FYNNEI. The CDR3 runs to 13 residues. The CDR3 bases are TGTGCCAGCAGTGACTTTGGGGCCAACGTCCTGACTTTC. It is translated as CASSDFGANVLTF.

The chain links TRBV18 to TRBJ2-7; 13 bases match TRBD2. The CDR3 has 17 residues. V gave up 2 bases and J gave up 4 bases; unmatched junction bases: 8. CDR1 KGHSH and CDR2 LQKENI come from the germline V gene. The DNA for the CDR3 is TGTGCCAGCTCACCAACTAGCGGGAGGGCCCTTGAATACGAGCAGTACTTC. Its translation: CASSPTSGRALEYEQYF.

The chain uses TRBV11-3 and TRBJ1-1; no clear D gene. Trimming stripped 1 base from V and 2 bases from J, with 5 bases between. The CDR3 is made up of 13 amino acids. Germline CDR1 is SGHNT and CDR2 is YENEEA. In nucleotides, the CDR3 is TGTGCCAGCAGCTTAGTTGGCAACACTGAAGCTTTCTTT. Its translation is CASSLVGNTEAFF. Combining the CDR3 with reference TRBV11-3 and TRBJ1-1 gives the whole variable domain EAGVVQSPRYKIIEKKQPVAFWCNPISGHNTLYWYLQNLGQGPELLIRYENEEAVDDSQLPKDRFSAERLKGVDSTLKIQPAELGDSAVYLCASSLVGNTEAFFGQGTRLTVV.

This chain uses TRBV5-1 with TRBJ2-1; 7 nucleotides align to TRBD2. The CDR3 sequence is 14 residues long. The germline V gene encodes CDR1 SGHRS and CDR2 YFSETQ. The ends lost 3 bases at V and 4 bases at J; junction bases unmatched: 4. For the CDR3, the DNA is TGCGCCAGCAGCTGGAGCGGGACTTACAATGAGCAGTTCTTC. It yields the protein CASSWSGTYNEQFF.

As to this clone: The identical CDR3 is also encoded by other nucleotide sequences in the sample. This chain uses TRBV5-1 with TRBJ1-4; D remains ambiguous. Germline V lookup: CDR1 SGHRS, CDR2 YFSETQ. V was shortened by 4 bases and J by 1 base, with 8 bases between the two germline ends. The CDR3 loop spans 14 amino acids. The DNA of the CDR3 is TGCGCCAGCAGCCCAACGGGAACTAATGAAAAACTGTTTTTT. This translates into CASSPTGTNEKLFF.

Turning to this clone: One end of the junction fails to match germline, which may point to a read error. The V call is TRBV7-7, the J call TRBJ1-1, with no clear D. CDR1 and CDR2 (germline): SSHAT, FNYEAQ (reference sequence). This CDR3 comprises 13 residues. The CDR3 bases are TGTGCTAGCAGCTTATCCAGAAACACTGAAGCTTTCTTT. It is translated as CASSLSRNTEAFF.

J is TRBJ2-5 and V is TRBV6-6, with D perhaps matching TRBD1 (6 bases). The CDR3 length is 16 residues. V lost 6 bases to trimming and J lost 5 bases, with 22 bases between them. Germline lookup yields CDR1 MNHNY and CDR2 SVGAGI (reference sequence). CDR3 coding DNA: TGTGCCAGCAGCTTACCACCTCAGGGGCGCGGGGAGACCCAGTACTTC. Encoded protein: CASSLPPQGRGETQYF.

In regard to this clone: This CDR3 is also generated by other DNA sequences in the sample. This sequence joins TRBV9 and TRBJ2-1; 8 bases agree with TRBD2. V shed 2 bases, J shed 1 base, and the junction held 2 bases outside the gene matches. This CDR3 is 15 amino acids long. Looked up from germline, CDR1 is SGDLS and CDR2 is YYNGEE. CDR3 in amino acids: CASSVTSGSYNEQFF. DNA for the CDR3: TGTGCCAGCAGCGTCACTAGCGGTTCCTACAATGAGCAGTTCTTC.

The chain uses TRBV6-5 and TRBJ1-1; TRBD1 might be the D (5 bases). V lost 6 bases and J lost 0, with 14 bases in between. Looked up from germline, CDR1 is MNHEY and CDR2 is SVGAGI. The CDR3 length is 15 residues. Here the CDR3 DNA reads TGTGCCAGCAGCCGTAGGGGCAGCCTGAACACTGAAGCTTTCTTT. This translates into CASSRRGSLNTEAFF.

The V and J genes are TRBV9 and TRBJ1-2; a possible D gene is TRBD1 (5 bases). Germline lookup yields CDR1 SGDLS and CDR2 YYNGEE. Trimming cost V 3 bases and J 2 bases, with 11 bases left between them. The CDR3 consists of 14 residues. Here the CDR3 reads CASSAQRGNYGYTF. The DNA of the CDR3 is TGTGCCAGCAGCGCCCAAAGGGGAAACTATGGCTACACCTTC. The full variable domain, in which reference TRBV9 and TRBJ1-2 provide the parts outside the CDR3, is DSGVTQTPKHLITATGQRVTLRCSPRSGDLSVYWYQQSLDQGLQFLIQYYNGEERAKGNILERFSAQQFPDLHSELNLSSLELGDSALYFCASSAQRGNYGYTFGSGTRLTVV.

In this sample, this clone turned up once. The V gene is TRBV30, the J gene TRBJ1-1; TRBD1 is a possible D gene (5 bases). Germline CDR1 and CDR2: GTSNPN and SVGIG (reference sequence). Trimming stripped 4 bases from V and 4 bases from J, with 22 bases between. The CDR3 is 16 residues long. CDR3 sequence (DNA): TGTGCCTGGAAGATGAGGCCCGGGGGGGGGATCACTGAAGCTTTCTTT. Translating it yields CAWKMRPGGGITEAFF.